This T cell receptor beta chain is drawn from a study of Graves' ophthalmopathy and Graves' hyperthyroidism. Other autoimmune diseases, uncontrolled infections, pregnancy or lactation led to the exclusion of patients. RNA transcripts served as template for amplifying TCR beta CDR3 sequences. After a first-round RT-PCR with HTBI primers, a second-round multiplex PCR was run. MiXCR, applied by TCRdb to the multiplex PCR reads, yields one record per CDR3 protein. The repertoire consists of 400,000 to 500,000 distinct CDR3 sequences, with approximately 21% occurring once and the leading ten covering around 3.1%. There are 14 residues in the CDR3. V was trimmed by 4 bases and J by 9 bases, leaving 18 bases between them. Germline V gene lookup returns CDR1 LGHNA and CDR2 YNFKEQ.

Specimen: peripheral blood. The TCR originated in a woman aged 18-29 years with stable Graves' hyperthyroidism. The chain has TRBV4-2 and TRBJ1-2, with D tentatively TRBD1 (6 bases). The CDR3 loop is CASSRYRDTERYTF. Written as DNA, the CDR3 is TGTGCCAGCAGCCGGTACCGGGACACGGAGCGCTACACCTTC.